These 24 T cell receptor beta chains were all obtained from the same sample, sequenced in a study of beta chain features in type 1 diabetes. As every portion of the isolated RNA was reverse transcribed, the sequencing read expressed TCRB transcripts. TCRdb keeps only in-frame clones here, not all; method: immunoSEQ multiplex PCR. The table includes 860,000 or so clones, roughly a sixth detected once. Sequenced: naive CD4+ T cells from blood. The source is a woman aged 18-29 years in good health.

This clone came up once. The chain has TRBV11-3 and TRBJ1-1; TRBD1 might be the D (6 bases). Trimming took off 5 bases at V and 8 bases at J, with 15 bases between the two ends. This CDR3 has 13 amino acids. Germline V lookup: CDR1 SGHNT, CDR2 YENEEA. CDR3 bases: TGTGCCAGCAGCCGGACCCGTACAGGGGAAGCTTTCTTT. This sequence encodes CASSRTRTGEAFF.

The V call is TRBV2, the J call TRBJ2-7; D may be TRBD2 (6 bases). The CDR3 loop spans 16 amino acids. Germline V CDR1 and CDR2: SNHLY, FYNNEI. Trimming cost V 3 bases and J 4 bases, with 19 bases left between them. The CDR3 coding sequence is TGTGCCAGCAGTGATGAGGGTACCCCACGGGAGTACGAGCAGTACTTC. Protein product: CASSDEGTPREYEQYF.

The chain has TRBV7-2 and TRBJ2-7; 7 positions match TRBD1. The CDR3 consists of 15 residues. Germline V CDR1 and CDR2: SGHTA, FQGNSA. J gave up 3 bases and V 5 bases, and 10 bases lay outside the gene matches. Written as DNA, the CDR3 is TGTGCCAGCAGCCTAATCGGGACAGTCGACTACGAGCAGTACTTC. Its protein is CASSLIGTVDYEQYF.

This clone was recorded a few times. V and J are TRBV11-2 and TRBJ1-2; D might be TRBD1 (5 bases). The CDR3 runs to 16 residues. V was trimmed by 2 bases and J by 0 bases, leaving 13 bases between them. The V gene's germline CDR1 is SGHAT and CDR2 FQNNGV. The CDR3 spells CASSLIKGRPNYGYTF. As DNA, the CDR3 is TGTGCCAGCAGCTTAATAAAGGGGAGGCCTAACTATGGCTACACCTTC.

This clone appeared a few times. The rearrangement uses TRBV6-8 and TRBJ2-3; D might be TRBD1 (6 bases). Germline CDR1 and CDR2: MNHGY and SAAAGT. Trimming shortened V by 8 bases and J by 2 bases, and 14 bases separated the two germline ends. This CDR3 is 14 amino acids long. The DNA of the CDR3 is TGTGCCAGCCGTCGCAGGGGATCCACAGATACGCAGTATTTT. It yields the protein CASRRRGSTDTQYF.

With regard to this clone: This CDR3 is also generated by other DNA sequences in the sample. V usage is TRBV7-2 and J usage is TRBJ1-2; TRBD1 matches 9 bases. CDR1 SGHTA and CDR2 FQGNSA come from the germline V gene. The V and J ends lost 3 bases and 2 bases, in that order; junction bases with no gene match: 1. The CDR3 loop spans 14 amino acids. In DNA form, the CDR3 reads TGTGCCAGCAGCTTGGGACAGGGAAACTATGGCTACACCTTC. It is translated as CASSLGQGNYGYTF. The complete variable domain, with remaining parts taken from reference TRBV7-2 and TRBJ1-2, reads GAGVSQSPSNKVTEKGKDVELRCDPISGHTALYWYRQSLGQGLEFLIYFQGNSAPDKSGLPSDRFSAERTGGSVSTLTIQRTQQEDSAVYLCASSLGQGNYGYTFGSGTRLTVV.

The chain uses TRBV5-8 and TRBJ2-5; possible D gene TRBD1, 6 bases. The V gene's germline CDR1 is SGHTS and CDR2 YDEGEE. The CDR3 totals 13 residues. Between the trimmed V and J ends, which lost 4 bases and 0 bases, there was a span of 7 bases. The CDR3 spells CASSRDNQETQYF. CDR3 coding DNA: TGTGCCAGCAGCCGGGACAACCAAGAGACCCAGTACTTC.

The chain joins TRBV6-6 to TRBJ2-5, with TRBD2 as a possible D gene (6 bases). The CDR3 is 13 amino acids. Germline-derived CDR1 and CDR2 are MNHNY and SVGAGI (reference sequence). V was pared by 8 bases and J by 9 bases, with 19 bases between. Written as DNA, the CDR3 is TGTGCCAGCTCCGGGACTCAGGTTTCCGCCCAGTACTTC. It codes for CASSGTQVSAQYF.

This clone has only a few counts. The V and J genes are TRBV19 and TRBJ2-7, with 14 nucleotides matching TRBD2. Germline V CDR1 and CDR2: LNHDA, SQIVND (reference sequence). There are 19 residues in the CDR3. V was clipped by 3 bases and J by 4 bases; unmatched bases: 14. The CDR3 spells CASSISGLAGVGSPYEQYF. CDR3 nucleotide sequence: TGTGCCAGTAGTATTTCGGGACTAGCGGGAGTCGGGAGTCCGTACGAGCAGTACTTC.

Only a few counts were recorded for this clone. The chain links TRBV19 to TRBJ2-5, with D uncertain. The CDR3 has 12 residues. Germline values: CDR1 LNHDA, CDR2 SQIVND (reference sequence). Trimming removed 10 bases from V and 5 bases from J, with 14 bases in between. CDR3 protein: CATSDPYETQYF. CDR3 DNA sequence: TGTGCCACCTCGGACCCCTACGAGACCCAGTACTTC.

Only a few counts were recorded for this clone. This chain uses TRBV5-1 with TRBJ2-5; D is unclear. The V gene's germline CDR1 is SGHRS and CDR2 YFSETQ. The CDR3 covers 14 residues. Trimming pared 0 bases from V and 5 bases from J, leaving 11 bases between. In DNA form, the CDR3 reads TGCGCCAGCAGCTTGGAGCCTGTATCCGAGACCCAGTACTTC. Amino acid sequence: CASSLEPVSETQYF.

The chain joins TRBV11-3 to TRBJ2-3; possibly TRBD1 for D (6 bases). The CDR3 is 18 residues long. The germline V gene encodes CDR1 SGHNT and CDR2 YENEEA. The germline V and J ends were trimmed by 0 bases and 1 base, with 17 bases remaining between them. The CDR3 DNA is TGTGCCAGCAGCTTAGATCGTTGGGGGCAGGCGGGCACAGATACGCAGTATTTT. It codes for CASSLDRWGQAGTDTQYF.

This chain links TRBV25-1 with TRBJ2-1, with 8 positions matching TRBD1. In germline, CDR1 is MGHDK, CDR2 SYGVNS. V trimming: 4 bases; J trimming: 0 bases; junction bases outside the gene matches: 11. CDR3 length: 18 residues. CDR3 bases: TGTGCCAGCAGTGGAACACCAGGGGGCGCGGGCTCCTACAATGAGCAGTTCTTC. It codes for CASSGTPGGAGSYNEQFF.

Points on this clone: The sample holds other DNA sequences that translate to the same CDR3. The rearrangement joins TRBV11-2 to TRBJ2-5; D unclear. The CDR3 runs 12 residues. CDR1 and CDR2 from the germline V gene are SGHAT and FQNNGV. Trimming removed 0 bases at V and 1 base at J, with 0 bases between. CDR3 region: CASSLDQETQYF. DNA of the CDR3: TGTGCCAGCAGCTTAGACCAAGAGACCCAGTACTTC.

J is TRBJ2-3 and V is TRBV15; possibly TRBD2 for D (6 bases). CDR3 length: 17 amino acids. V shed 0 bases and J shed 2 bases, with 15 bases lying between them. CDR1 and CDR2 (germline): LNHNV, YYDKDF (reference sequence). CDR3 nucleotides: TGTGCCACCAGCAGAGATATGACTAGAAGGTTCACAGATACGCAGTATTTT. It codes for CATSRDMTRRFTDTQYF.

This clone has a handful of counts. The rearrangement links TRBV7-9 to TRBJ1-4, with D uncertain. Trimming took 4 bases from V and 2 from J, leaving 8 bases between them. The CDR3 is made up of 14 amino acids. CDR1 SEHNR and CDR2 FQNEAQ come from the germline V gene (reference sequence). DNA for the CDR3: TGTGCCAGCAGCTCCGACGGCACTAATGAAAAACTGTTTTTT. Protein: CASSSDGTNEKLFF.

CDR3 region: CASSATEENGYTF. CDR3 DNA sequence: TGCGCCAGCAGCGCCACGGAGGAGAATGGCTACACCTTC. V usage is TRBV5-1 and J usage is TRBJ1-2; no firm D call. There are 13 residues in the CDR3. Trimming stripped 4 bases from V and 6 bases from J, with 13 bases between. Germline V gives CDR1 SGHRS, CDR2 YFSETQ.

In this sample, this clone turned up a few times. The chain is built from TRBV4-1 and TRBJ2-7, with 7 bases that match TRBD1. The V and J ends lost 3 bases and 9 bases, in that order; junction bases with no gene match: 8. Looked up from germline, CDR1 is MGHRA and CDR2 is YSYEKL. The CDR3 covers 13 residues. CDR3: CASSQQQGQGQYF. The CDR3 DNA is TGCGCCAGCAGCCAGCAACAGGGGCAGGGGCAGTACTTC.

The rearrangement uses TRBV6-5 and TRBJ1-2, with a weak D call TRBD1 (5 bases). This CDR3 has 15 amino acids. Germline-derived CDR1 and CDR2 are MNHEY and SVGAGI. The germline V and J ends were trimmed by 6 bases and 12 bases, with 26 bases remaining between them. The CDR3 sequence is CASSPSAGTTSGHTF. CDR3 nucleotide sequence: TGTGCCAGCAGCCCCAGTGCCGGGACCACATCGGGCCACACCTTC.

The gene calls are TRBV19 and TRBJ1-4; tentative D call: TRBD1 (6 bases). The CDR3 spans 14 residues. Trimming removed 3 bases at V and 7 bases at J, with 12 bases between. CDR1 and CDR2 (germline): LNHDA, SQIVND (reference sequence). The CDR3 DNA is TGTGCCAGTAGTATCATGGGACATATTGAAAAACTGTTTTTT. This sequence encodes CASSIMGHIEKLFF. The complete variable domain, with remaining parts taken from reference TRBV19 and TRBJ1-4, reads DGGITQSPKYLFRKEGQNVTLSCEQNLNHDAMYWYRQDPGQGLRLIYYSQIVNDFQKGDIAEGYSVSREKKESFPLTVTSAQKNPTAFYLCASSIMGHIEKLFFGSGTQLSVL.

This clone was observed a handful of times. The V and J genes are TRBV9 and TRBJ1-5; 9 positions match TRBD1. The CDR3 consists of 13 residues. Trimming cost V 9 bases and J 5 bases; bases outside gene matches: 6. The germline V gene has CDR1 SGDLS and CDR2 YYNGEE. CDR3 nucleotide sequence: TGTGCCATCTGGGGACAGGGCGATCAGCCCCAGCATTTT. Translating gives CAIWGQGDQPQHF.

This clone was picked up a small number of times. The sample has other DNA sequences that encode this CDR3 too. V and J are TRBV6-5 and TRBJ2-4; D remains ambiguous. Germline CDR1 MNHEY, CDR2 SVGAGI. This CDR3 region has 14 residues. The ends were cut back, 0 bases at V and 1 base at J, with 4 bases in the middle. The CDR3 loop reads CASSYSGAKNIQYF. The CDR3 bases are TGTGCCAGCAGTTACTCAGGGGCCAAAAACATTCAGTACTTC.

This clone was found a few times. The V call is TRBV7-3, the J call TRBJ1-1; TRBD1 matches 8 bases. Unmatched junction bases numbered 2, after V lost 5 bases and J lost 3 bases. The CDR3 has 13 residues. Germline V gene data show CDR1 as SGHTA and CDR2 as FQGTGA. The CDR3 spells CASSKTGDTEAFF. The CDR3 DNA is TGTGCCAGCAGCAAGACAGGGGACACTGAAGCTTTCTTT.

CDR3 sequence (DNA): TGTGCCAGCAGCTTGACTGGGGGATTGAACACTGAAGCTTTCTTT. Protein: CASSLTGGLNTEAFF. The chain joins TRBV7-3 to TRBJ1-1, with TRBD1 as a possible D gene (5 bases). Trimming stripped 3 bases from V and 0 bases from J, with 11 bases between. Germline CDR1 reads SGHTA; CDR2 reads FQGTGA. The CDR3 totals 15 residues.